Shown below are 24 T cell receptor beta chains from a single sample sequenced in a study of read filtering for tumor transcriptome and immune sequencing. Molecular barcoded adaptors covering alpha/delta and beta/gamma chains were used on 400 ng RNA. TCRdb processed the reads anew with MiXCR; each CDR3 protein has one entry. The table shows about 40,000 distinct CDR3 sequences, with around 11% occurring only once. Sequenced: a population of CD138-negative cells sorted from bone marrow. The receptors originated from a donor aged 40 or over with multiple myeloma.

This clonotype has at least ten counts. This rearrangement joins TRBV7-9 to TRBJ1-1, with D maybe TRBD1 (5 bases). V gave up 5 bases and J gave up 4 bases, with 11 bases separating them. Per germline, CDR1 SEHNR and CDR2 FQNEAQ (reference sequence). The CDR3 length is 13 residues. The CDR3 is CASSGGGSTEAFF. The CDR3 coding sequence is TGTGCCAGCAGCGGTGGGGGGAGCACTGAAGCTTTCTTT. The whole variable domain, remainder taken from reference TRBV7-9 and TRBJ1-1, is DTGVSQNPRHKITKRGQNVTFRCDPISEHNRLYWYRQTLGQGPEFLTYFQNEAQLEKSRLLSDRFSAERPKGSFSTLEIQRTEQGDSAMYLCASSGGGSTEAFFGQGTRLTVV.

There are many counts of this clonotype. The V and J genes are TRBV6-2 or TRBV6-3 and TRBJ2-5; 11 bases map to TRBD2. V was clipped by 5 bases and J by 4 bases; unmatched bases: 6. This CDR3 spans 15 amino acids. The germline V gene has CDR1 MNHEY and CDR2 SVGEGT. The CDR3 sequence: CASSPLGTSGETQYF. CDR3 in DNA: TGTGCCAGCAGTCCCCTGGGGACTAGCGGAGAGACCCAGTACTTC.

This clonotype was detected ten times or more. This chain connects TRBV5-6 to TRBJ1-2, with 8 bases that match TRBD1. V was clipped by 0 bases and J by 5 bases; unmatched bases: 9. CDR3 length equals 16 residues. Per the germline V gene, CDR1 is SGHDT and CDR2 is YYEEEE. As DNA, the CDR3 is TGTGCCAGCAGCTTGGCCTCCGCAGGGGGCGGGTATGGCTACACCTTC. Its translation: CASSLASAGGGYGYTF. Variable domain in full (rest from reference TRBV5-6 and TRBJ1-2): DAGVTQSPTHLIKTRGQQVTLRCSPKSGHDTVSWYQQALGQGPQFIFQYYEEEERQRGNFPDRFSGHQFPNYSSELNVNALLLGDSALYLCASSLASAGGGYGYTFGSGTRLTVV.

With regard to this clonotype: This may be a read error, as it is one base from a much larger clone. DNA of the CDR3: TGTGCCAGCAGCCTACCGACAGGAAGAGCTTTCTTT. This translates into CASSLPTGRAFF. This chain joins TRBV28 and TRBJ1-1; D is perhaps TRBD1 (6 bases). The CDR3 is made up of 12 amino acids. From germline, CDR1 is MDHEN and CDR2 SYDVKM. Trimming removed 6 bases at V and 10 bases at J, with 15 bases between. Together with reference TRBV28 and TRBJ1-1, the CDR3 gives the full variable domain: DVKVTQSSRYLVKRTGEKVFLECVQDMDHENMFWYRQDPGLGLRLIYFSYDVKMKEKGDIPEGYSVSREKKERFSLILESASTNQTSMYLCASSLPTGRAFFGQGTRLTVV.

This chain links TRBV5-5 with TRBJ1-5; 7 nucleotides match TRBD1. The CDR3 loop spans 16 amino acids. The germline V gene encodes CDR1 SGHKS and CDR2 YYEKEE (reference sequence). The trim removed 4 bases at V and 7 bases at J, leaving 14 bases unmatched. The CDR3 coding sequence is TGTGCCAGCAGCACCGGAGGGGACAGCTCCCTGCAGCCCCAGCATTTT. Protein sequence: CASSTGGDSSLQPQHF.

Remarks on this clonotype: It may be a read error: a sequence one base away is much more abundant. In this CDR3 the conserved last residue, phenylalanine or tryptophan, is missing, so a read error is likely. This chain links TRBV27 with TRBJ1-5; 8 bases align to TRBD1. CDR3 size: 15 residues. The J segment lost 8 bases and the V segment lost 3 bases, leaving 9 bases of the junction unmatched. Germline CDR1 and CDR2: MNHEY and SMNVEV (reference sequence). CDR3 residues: CASSLGVGQVEPQHS. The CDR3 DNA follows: TGTGCCAGCAGTTTGGGGGTGGGACAGGTCGAGCCCCAGCATTCT.

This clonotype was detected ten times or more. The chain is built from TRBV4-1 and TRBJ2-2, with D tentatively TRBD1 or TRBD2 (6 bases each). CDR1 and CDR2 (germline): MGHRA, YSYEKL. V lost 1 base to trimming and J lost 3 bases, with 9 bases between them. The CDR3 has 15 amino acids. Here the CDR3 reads CASSQVEGDTGELFF. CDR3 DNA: TGCGCCAGCAGCCAAGTGGAGGGGGACACCGGGGAGCTGTTTTTT.

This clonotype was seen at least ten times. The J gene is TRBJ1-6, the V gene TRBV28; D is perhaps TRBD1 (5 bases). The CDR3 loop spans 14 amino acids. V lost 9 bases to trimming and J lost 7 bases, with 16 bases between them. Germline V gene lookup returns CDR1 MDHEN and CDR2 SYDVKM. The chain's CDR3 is CASLTGTENSPLHF. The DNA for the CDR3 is TGTGCCAGTTTGACCGGGACCGAGAATTCACCCCTCCACTTT. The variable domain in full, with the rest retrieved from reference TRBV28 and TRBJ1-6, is DVKVTQSSRYLVKRTGEKVFLECVQDMDHENMFWYRQDPGLGLRLIYFSYDVKMKEKGDIPEGYSVSREKKERFSLILESASTNQTSMYLCASLTGTENSPLHFGNGTRLTVT.

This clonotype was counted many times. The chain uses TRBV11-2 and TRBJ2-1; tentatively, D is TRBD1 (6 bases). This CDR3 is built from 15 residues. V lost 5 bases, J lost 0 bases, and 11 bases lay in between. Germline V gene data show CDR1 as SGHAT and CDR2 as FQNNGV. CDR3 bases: TGTGCCAGCAGCCGACAGGTCAGCTCCTACAATGAGCAGTTCTTC. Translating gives CASSRQVSSYNEQFF.

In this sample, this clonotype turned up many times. The CDR3 bases are TGCAGCGTTGCAAGGAGAAACACCGGGGAGCTGTTTTTT. Protein: CSVARRNTGELFF. The chain employs TRBV29-1 and TRBJ2-2, with D unclear. V was cut by 4 bases and J by 2 bases, with 8 bases left in between. The germline V gene encodes CDR1 SQVTM and CDR2 ANQGSEA. This CDR3 is built from 13 residues.

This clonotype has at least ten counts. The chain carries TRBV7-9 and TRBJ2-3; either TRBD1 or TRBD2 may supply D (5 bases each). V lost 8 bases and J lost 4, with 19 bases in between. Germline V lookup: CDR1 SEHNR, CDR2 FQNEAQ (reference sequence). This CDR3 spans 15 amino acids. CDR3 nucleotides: TGTGCCAGCTTCCAAACCGGGACCTTCGCAGATACGCAGTATTTT. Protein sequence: CASFQTGTFADTQYF.

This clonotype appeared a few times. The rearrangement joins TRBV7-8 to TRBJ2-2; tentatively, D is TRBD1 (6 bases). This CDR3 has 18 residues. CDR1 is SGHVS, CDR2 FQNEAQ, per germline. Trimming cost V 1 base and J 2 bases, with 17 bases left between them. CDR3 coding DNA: TGTGCCAGCAGCTTAGATCCCCGGACAGCCTACAACACCGGGGAGCTGTTTTTT. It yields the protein CASSLDPRTAYNTGELFF.

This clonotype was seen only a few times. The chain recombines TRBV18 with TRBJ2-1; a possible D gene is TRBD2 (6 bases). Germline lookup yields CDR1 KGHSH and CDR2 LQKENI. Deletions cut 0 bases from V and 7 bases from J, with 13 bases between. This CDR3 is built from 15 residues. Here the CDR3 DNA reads TGTGCCAGCTCACCACCAGAAGGCGGGGATAATGAGCAGTTCTTC. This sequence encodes CASSPPEGGDNEQFF.

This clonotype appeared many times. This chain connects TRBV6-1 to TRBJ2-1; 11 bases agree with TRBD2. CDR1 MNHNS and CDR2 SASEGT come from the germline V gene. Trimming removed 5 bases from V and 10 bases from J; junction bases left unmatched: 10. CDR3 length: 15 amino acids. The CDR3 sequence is CASSKDLAGGGEQFF. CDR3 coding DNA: TGTGCCAGCAGTAAAGATCTAGCGGGGGGAGGGGAGCAGTTCTTC.

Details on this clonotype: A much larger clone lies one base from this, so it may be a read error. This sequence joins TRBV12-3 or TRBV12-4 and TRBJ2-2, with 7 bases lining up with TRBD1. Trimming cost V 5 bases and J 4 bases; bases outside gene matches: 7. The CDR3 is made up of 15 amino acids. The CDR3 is CASSPDRISTGELFF. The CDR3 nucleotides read TGTGCCAGCAGTCCGGACAGGATCAGCACCGGGGAGCTGTTTTTT.

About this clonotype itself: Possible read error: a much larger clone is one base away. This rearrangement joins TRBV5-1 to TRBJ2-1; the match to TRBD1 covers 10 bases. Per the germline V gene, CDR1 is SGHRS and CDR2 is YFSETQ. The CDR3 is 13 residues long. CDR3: CACSLGQGNEQFF. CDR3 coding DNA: TGCGCCTGCAGCTTGGGACAGGGGAATGAGCAGTTCTTC.

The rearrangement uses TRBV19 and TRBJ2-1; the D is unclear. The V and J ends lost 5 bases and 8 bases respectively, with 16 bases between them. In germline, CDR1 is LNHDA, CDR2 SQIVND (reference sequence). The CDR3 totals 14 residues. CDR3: CASSVLDIGDEQFF. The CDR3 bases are TGTGCCAGTAGTGTGCTAGATATTGGCGATGAGCAGTTCTTC.

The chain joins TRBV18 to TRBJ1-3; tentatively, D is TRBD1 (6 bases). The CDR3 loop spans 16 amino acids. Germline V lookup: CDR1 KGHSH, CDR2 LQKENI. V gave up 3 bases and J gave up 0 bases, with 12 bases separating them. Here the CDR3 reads CASSPGGYYSGNTIYF. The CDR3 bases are TGTGCCAGCTCACCGGGGGGCTACTACTCTGGAAACACCATATATTTT.

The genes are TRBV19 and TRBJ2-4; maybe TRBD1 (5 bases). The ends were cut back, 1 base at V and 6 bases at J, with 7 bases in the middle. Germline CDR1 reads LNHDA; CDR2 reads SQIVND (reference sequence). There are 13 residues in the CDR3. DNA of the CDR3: TGTGCCAGTAGTATAGTGGGGCCAAACATTCAGTACTTC. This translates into CASSIVGPNIQYF. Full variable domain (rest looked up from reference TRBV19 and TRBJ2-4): DGGITQSPKYLFRKEGQNVTLSCEQNLNHDAMYWYRQDPGQGLRLIYYSQIVNDFQKGDIAEGYSVSREKKESFPLTVTSAQKNPTAFYLCASSIVGPNIQYFGAGTRLSVL.

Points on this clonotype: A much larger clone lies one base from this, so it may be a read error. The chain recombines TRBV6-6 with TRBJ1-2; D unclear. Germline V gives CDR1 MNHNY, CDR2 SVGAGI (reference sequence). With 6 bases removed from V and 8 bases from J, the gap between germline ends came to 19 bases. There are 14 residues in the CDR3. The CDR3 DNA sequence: TGTGCCAGCAGCCCGGACCTCACCAGCAGGGGCTACACCTTC. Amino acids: CASSPDLTSRGYTF.

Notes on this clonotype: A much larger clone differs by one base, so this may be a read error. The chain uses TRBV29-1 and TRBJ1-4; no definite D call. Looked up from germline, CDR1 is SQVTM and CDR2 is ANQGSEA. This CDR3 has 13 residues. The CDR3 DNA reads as TGCGGCGTTGAACTTGCAACTAATGAAAAACTGTTTTTT. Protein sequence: CGVELATNEKLFF.

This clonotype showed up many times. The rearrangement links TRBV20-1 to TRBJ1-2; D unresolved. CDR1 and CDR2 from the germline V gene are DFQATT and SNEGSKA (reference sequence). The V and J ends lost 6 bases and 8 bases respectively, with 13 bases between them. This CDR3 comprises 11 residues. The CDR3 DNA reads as TGCAGTGCGGCGGACCCGTCCGGCTACACCTTC. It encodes CSAADPSGYTF.

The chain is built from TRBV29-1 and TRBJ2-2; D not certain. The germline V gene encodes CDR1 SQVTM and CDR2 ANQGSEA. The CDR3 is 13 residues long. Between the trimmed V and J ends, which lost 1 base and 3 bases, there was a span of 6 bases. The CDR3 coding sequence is TGCAGCGTTGAAGGGGTGGACACCGGGGAGCTGTTTTTT. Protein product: CSVEGVDTGELFF.

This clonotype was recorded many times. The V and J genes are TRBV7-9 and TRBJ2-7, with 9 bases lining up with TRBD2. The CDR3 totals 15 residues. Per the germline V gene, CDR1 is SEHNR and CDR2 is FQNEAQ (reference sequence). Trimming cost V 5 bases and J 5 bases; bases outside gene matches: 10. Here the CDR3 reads CASSRGGAGNNEQYF. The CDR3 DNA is TGTGCCAGCAGCCGCGGGGGGGCAGGGAATAACGAGCAGTACTTC.